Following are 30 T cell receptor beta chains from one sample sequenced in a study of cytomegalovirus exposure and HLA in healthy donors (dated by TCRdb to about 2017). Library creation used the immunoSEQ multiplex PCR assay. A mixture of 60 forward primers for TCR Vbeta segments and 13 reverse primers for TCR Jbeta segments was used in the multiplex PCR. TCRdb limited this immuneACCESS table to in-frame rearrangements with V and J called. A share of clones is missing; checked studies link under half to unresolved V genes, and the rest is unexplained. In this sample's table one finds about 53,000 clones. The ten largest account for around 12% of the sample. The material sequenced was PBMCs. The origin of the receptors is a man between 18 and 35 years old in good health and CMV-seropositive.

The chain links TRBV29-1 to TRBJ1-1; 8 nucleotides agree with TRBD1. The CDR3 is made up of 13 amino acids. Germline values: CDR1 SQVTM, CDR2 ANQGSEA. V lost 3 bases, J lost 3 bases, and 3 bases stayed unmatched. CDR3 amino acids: CSVDETGDTEAFF. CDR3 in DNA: TGCAGCGTTGATGAGACAGGGGACACTGAAGCTTTCTTT.

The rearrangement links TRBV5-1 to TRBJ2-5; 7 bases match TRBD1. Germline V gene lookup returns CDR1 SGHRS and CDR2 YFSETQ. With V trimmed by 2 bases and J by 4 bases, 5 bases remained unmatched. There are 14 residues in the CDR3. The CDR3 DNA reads TGCGCCAGCAGCTTTAGGACAGGAGCAGAGACCCAGTACTTC. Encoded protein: CASSFRTGAETQYF.

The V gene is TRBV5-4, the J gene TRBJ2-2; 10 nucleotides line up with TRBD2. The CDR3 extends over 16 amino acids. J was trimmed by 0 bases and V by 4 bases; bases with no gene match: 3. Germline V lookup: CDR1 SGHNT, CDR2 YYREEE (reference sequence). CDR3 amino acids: CASSVGTSANTGELFF. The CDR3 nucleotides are TGTGCCAGCAGCGTCGGGACTAGCGCGAACACCGGGGAGCTGTTTTTT.

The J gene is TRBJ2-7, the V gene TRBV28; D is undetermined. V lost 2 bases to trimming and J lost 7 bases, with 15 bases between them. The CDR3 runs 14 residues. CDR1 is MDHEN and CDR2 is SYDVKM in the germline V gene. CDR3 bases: TGTGCCAGCAGTTTAGGCGGAATCCCAAGGGAGCAGTACTTC. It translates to CASSLGGIPREQYF. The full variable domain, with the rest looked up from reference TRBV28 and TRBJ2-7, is DVKVTQSSRYLVKRTGEKVFLECVQDMDHENMFWYRQDPGLGLRLIYFSYDVKMKEKGDIPEGYSVSREKKERFSLILESASTNQTSMYLCASSLGGIPREQYFGPGTRLTVT.

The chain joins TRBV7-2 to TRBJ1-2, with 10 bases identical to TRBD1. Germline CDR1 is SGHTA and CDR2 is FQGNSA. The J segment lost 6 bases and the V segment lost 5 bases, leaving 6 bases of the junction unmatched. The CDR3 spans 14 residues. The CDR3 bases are TGTGCCAGCAGCGGGGGGACAGGGGTTCATGGCTACACCTTC. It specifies CASSGGTGVHGYTF.

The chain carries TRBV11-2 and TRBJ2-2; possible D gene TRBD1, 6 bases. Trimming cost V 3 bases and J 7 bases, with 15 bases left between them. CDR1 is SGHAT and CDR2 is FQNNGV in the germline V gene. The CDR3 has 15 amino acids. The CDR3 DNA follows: TGTGCCAGCAGCTTTAGTGGGGGACAAGGCGGGGAGCTGTTTTTT. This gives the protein CASSFSGGQGGELFF.

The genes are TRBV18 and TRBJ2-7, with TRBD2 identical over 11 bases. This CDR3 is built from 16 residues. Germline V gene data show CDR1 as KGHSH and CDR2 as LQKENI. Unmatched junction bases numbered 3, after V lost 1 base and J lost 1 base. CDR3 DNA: TGTGCCAGCTCACCACGTGGACTAGCGGGTTCCTACGAGCAGTACTTC. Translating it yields CASSPRGLAGSYEQYF.

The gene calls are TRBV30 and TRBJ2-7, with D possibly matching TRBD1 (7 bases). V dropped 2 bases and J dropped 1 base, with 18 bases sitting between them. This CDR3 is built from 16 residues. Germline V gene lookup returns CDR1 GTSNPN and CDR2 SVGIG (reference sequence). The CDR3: CAWSRNRGGGSYEQYF. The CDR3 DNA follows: TGTGCCTGGAGTAGAAACAGGGGAGGAGGGTCCTACGAGCAGTACTTC.

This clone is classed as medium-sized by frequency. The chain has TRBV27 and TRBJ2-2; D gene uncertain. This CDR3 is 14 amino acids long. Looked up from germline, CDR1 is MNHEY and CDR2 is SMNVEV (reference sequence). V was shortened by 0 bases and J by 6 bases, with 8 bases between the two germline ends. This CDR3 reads CASSLSIVPGELFF. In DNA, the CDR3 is TGTGCCAGCAGTTTATCGATAGTACCCGGGGAGCTGTTTTTT.

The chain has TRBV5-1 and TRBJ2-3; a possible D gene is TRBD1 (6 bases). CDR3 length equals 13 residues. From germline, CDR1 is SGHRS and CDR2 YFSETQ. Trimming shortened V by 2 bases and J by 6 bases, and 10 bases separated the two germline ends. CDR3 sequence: CASSFQQGDTQYF. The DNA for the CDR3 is TGCGCCAGCAGCTTTCAACAGGGCGATACGCAGTATTTT.

CDR3 in DNA: TGTGCCAGTAAGGGGCAGGTATTTCCAGATACGCAGTATTTT. Protein: CASKGQVFPDTQYF. This rearrangement joins TRBV19 to TRBJ2-3; maybe TRBD1 (5 bases). Per the germline V gene, CDR1 is LNHDA and CDR2 is SQIVND (reference sequence). V gave up 7 bases and J gave up 4 bases, with 15 bases separating them. CDR3 length: 14 residues.

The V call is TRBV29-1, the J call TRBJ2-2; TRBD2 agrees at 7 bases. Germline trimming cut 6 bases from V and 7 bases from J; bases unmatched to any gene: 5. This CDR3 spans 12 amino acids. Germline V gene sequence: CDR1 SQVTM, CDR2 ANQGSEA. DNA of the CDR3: TGCAGCGTCCGGACTAGTATCGGGGAGCTGTTTTTT. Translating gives CSVRTSIGELFF.

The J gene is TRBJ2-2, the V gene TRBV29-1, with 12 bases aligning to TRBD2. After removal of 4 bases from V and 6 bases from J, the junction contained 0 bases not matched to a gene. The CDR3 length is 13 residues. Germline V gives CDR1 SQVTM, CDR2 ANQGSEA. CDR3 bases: TGCAGCGTTGGACTAGCGGGAGCCGGGGAGCTGTTTTTT. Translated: CSVGLAGAGELFF.

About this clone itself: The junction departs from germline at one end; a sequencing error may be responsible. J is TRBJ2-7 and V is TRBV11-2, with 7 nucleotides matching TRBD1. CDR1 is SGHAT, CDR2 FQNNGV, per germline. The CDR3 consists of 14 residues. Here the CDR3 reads CASTLQRGLDEQYF. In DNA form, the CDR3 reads TGTGCCAGCACCTTACAGAGGGGGCTCGACGAGCAGTACTTC.

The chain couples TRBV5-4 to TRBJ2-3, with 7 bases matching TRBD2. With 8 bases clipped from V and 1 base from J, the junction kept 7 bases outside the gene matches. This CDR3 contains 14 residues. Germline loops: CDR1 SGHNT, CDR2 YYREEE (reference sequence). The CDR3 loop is CASSRLAGTDTQYF. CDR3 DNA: TGTGCCAGTAGCAGGCTAGCGGGCACAGATACGCAGTATTTT. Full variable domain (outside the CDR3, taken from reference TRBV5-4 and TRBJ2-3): ETGVTQSPTHLIKTRGQQVTLRCSSQSGHNTVSWYQQALGQGPQFIFQYYREEENGRGNFPPRFSGLQFPNYSSELNVNALELDDSALYLCASSRLAGTDTQYFGPGTRLTVL.

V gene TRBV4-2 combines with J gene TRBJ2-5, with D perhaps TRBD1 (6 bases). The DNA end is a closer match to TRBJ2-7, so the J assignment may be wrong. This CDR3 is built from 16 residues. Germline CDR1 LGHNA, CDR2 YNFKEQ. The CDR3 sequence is CASSQRAGAANYEQYF. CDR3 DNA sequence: TGTGCCAGCAGCCAAAGGGCAGGGGCCGCCAACTACGAGCAGTACTTC.

The CDR3 sequence is CATSHRTGPNYGYTF. The CDR3, as DNA: TGTGCCACCAGCCACCGGACAGGCCCTAACTATGGCTACACCTTC. The chain couples TRBV15 to TRBJ1-2; 7 nucleotides agree with TRBD1. CDR3 length equals 15 residues. The V and J ends lost 5 bases and 0 bases, in that order; junction bases with no gene match: 6. Germline V gene data show CDR1 as LNHNV and CDR2 as YYDKDF (reference sequence).

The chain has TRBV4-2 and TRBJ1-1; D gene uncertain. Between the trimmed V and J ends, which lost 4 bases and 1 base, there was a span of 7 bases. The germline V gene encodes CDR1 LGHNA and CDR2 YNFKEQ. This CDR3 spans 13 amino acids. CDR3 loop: CASSRTGNTEAFF. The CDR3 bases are TGTGCCAGCAGCCGAACCGGGAACACTGAAGCTTTCTTT.

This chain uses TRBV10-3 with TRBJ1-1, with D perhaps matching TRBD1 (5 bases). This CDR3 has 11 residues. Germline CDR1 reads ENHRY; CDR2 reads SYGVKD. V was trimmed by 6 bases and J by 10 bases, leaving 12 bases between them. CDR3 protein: CAIRGQGIAFF. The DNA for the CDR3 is TGTGCCATCAGAGGGCAGGGTATAGCTTTCTTT.

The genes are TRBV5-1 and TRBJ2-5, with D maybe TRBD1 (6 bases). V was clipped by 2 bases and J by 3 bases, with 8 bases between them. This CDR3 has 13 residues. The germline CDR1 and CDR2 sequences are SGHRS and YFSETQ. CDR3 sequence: CASSFGQKETQYF. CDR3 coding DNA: TGCGCCAGCAGCTTCGGACAGAAAGAGACCCAGTACTTC.

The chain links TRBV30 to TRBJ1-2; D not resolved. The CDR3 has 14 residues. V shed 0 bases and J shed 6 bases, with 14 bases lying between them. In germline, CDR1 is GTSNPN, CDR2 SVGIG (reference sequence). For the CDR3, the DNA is TGTGCCTGGAGTGTACACGGTCAGAGGCATGGCTACACCTTC. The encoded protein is CAWSVHGQRHGYTF. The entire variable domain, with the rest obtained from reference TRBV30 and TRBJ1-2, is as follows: SQTIHQWPATLVQPVGSPLSLECTVEGTSNPNLYWYRQAAGRGLQLLFYSVGIGQISSEVPQNLSASRPQDRQFILSSKKLLLSDSGFYLCAWSVHGQRHGYTFGSGTRLTVV.

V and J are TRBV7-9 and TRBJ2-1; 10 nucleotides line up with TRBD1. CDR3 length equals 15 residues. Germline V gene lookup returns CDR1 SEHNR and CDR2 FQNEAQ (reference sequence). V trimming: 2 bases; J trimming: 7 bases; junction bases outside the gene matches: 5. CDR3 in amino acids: CASSLSGTGVNEQFF. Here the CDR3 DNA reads TGTGCCAGCAGCTTAAGTGGGACAGGGGTGAATGAGCAGTTCTTC.

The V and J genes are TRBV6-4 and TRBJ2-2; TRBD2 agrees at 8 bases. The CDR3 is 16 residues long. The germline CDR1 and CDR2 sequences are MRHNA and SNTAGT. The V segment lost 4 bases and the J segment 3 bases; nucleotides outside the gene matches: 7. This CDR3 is CASSVSNGRDTGELFF. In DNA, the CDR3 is TGTGCCAGCAGTGTCTCAAACGGGAGGGACACCGGGGAGCTGTTTTTT.

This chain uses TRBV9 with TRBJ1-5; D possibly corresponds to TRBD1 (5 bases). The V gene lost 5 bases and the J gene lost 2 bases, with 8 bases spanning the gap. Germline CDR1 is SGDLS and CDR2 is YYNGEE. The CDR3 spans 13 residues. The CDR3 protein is CASSDSGNQPQHF. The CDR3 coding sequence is TGTGCCAGCAGTGACAGCGGCAATCAGCCCCAGCATTTT.

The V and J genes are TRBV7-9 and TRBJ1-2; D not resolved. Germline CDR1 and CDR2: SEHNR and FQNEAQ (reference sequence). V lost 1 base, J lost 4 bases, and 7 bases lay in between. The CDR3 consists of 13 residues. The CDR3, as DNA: TGTGCCAGCAGCTTAGGGCTGGCCTATGGCTACACCTTC. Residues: CASSLGLAYGYTF.

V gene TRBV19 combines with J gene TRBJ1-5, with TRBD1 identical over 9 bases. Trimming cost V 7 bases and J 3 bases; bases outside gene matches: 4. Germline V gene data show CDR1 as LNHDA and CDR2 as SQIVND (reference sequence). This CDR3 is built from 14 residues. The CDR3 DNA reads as TGTGCCAGTACGACAGGGGGAAACAATCAGCCCCAGCATTTT. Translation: CASTTGGNNQPQHF.

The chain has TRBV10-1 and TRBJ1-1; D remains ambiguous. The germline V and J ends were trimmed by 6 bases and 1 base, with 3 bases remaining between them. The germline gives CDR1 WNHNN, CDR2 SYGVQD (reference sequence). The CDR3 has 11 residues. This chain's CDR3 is CASSGNTEAFF. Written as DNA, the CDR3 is TGCGCCAGCAGCGGGAACACTGAAGCTTTCTTT.

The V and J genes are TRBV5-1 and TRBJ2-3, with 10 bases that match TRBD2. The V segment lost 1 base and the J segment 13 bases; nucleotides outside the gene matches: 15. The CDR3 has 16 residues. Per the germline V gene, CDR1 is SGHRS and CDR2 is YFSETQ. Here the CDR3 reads CASSLQGPAGGRGKYF. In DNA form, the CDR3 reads TGCGCCAGCAGCTTGCAAGGTCCAGCGGGAGGGCGAGGGAAGTATTTT.

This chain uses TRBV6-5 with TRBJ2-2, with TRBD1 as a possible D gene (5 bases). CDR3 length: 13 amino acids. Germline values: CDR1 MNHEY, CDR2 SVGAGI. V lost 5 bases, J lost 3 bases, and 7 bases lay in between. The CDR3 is CASSEGDTGELFF. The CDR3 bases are TGTGCCAGCAGTGAAGGGGACACCGGGGAGCTGTTTTTT.

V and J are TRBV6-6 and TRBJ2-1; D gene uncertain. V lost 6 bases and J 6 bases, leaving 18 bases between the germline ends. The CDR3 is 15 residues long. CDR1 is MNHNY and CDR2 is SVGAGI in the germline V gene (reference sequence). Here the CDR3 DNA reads TGTGCCAGCAGCACCGACTTTACCCGGCGCAATGAGCAGTTCTTC. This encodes CASSTDFTRRNEQFF.